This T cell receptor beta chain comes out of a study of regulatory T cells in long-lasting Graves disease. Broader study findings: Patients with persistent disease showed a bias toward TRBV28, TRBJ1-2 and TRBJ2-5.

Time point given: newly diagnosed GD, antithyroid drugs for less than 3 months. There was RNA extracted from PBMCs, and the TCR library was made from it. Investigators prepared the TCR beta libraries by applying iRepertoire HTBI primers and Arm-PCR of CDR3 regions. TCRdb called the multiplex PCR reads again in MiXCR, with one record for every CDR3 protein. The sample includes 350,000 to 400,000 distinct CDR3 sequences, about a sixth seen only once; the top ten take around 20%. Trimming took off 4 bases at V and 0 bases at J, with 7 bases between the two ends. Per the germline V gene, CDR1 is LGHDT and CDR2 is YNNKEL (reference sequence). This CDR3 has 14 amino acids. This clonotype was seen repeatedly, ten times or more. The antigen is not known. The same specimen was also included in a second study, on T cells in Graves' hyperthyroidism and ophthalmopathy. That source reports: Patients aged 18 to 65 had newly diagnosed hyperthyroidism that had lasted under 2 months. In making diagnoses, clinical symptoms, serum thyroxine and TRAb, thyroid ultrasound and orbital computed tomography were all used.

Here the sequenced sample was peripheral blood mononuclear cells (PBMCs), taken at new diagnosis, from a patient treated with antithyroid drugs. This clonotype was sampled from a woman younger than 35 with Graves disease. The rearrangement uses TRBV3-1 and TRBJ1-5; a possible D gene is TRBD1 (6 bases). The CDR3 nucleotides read TGTGCCAGCAGCCGGGGGCATAGCAATCAGCCCCAGCATTTT. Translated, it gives CASSRGHSNQPQHF.